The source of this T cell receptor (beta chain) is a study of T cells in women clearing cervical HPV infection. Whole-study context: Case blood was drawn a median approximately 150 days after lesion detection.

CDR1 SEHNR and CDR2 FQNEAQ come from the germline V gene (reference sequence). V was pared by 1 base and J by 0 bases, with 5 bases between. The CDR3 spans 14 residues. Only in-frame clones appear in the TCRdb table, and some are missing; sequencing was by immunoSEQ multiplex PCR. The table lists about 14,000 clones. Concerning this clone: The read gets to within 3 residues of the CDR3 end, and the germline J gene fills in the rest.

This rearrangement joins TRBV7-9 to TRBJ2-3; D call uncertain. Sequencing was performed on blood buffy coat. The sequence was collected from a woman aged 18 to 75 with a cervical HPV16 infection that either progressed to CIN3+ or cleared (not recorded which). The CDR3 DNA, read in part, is TGTGCCAGCAGCTTAGTCGGTAGCACAGATACG. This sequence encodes CASSLVGSTDT. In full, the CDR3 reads CASSLVGSTDTQYF.